This TCR beta chain stems from a study of patients and donors after allogeneic stem cell transplantation. This CDR3 is built from 15 residues. Germline V gives CDR1 KGHDR, CDR2 SFDVKD. V dropped 7 bases and J dropped 3 bases, with 18 bases sitting between them. TCRdb used MiXCR to reprocess the RT-PCR reads, holding one entry per CDR3 protein. The table shows roughly 230,000 distinct CDR3 sequences, with 11% to 15% occurring only once. The clonotype comes from a human donor who was either an allogeneic HSCT recipient or a stem cell or donor lymphocyte infusion donor (not recorded which). It is not recorded whose cells these are; they may come from a transplant donor. Sequenced: blood, either unsorted or a sorted T cell fraction (not recorded which). This chain connects TRBV24-1 to TRBJ2-7; tentatively, D is TRBD2 (5 bases). CDR3 in amino acids: CATRSEAVRIYEQYF. The CDR3 DNA follows: TGTGCCACCAGGAGTGAAGCGGTCAGAATCTACGAGCAGTACTTC.